The 15 T cell receptor beta chains reported below all come from one sample, sequenced in a study of graft-versus-host responses after intestinal transplantation (dated by TCRdb to the early 2020s). Library construction relied on the immunoSEQ multiplex PCR assay. TCRdb retrieved this table from immuneACCESS and kept in-frame rearrangements only. Not all clones are present; in checked studies, unresolved V genes account for under half, and no reason is known for the remainder. In all, the sample holds tens of thousands of clones, and about 94% of those were seen once. The ten largest clones add up to 0.76% of the sample. This specimen consisted of PBMCs, obtained 16 days after intestinal transplant. Source of these receptors: a human patient who received an intestinal transplant, so some T cells may come from the graft donor.

This chain connects TRBV4-1 to TRBJ1-5, with unresolved D. Germline V gene lookup returns CDR1 MGHRA and CDR2 YSYEKL. The length of the CDR3 is 16 residues. V was shortened by 1 base and J by 2 bases, with 12 bases between the two germline ends. CDR3 residues: CASSQVGPTGNQPQHF. The DNA of the CDR3 is TGCGCCAGCAGCCAAGTAGGACCGACCGGCAATCAGCCCCAGCATTTT.

The genes are TRBV12-1 and TRBJ2-7; TRBD1 was called by the table and not checked on the DNA. TRBV12-1 is shown as a pseudogene. The CDR3 contains 16 residues. CDR3 residues: CASSPGGRPRPNEQYF. DNA for the CDR3: TGTGCCAGCAGCCCAGGGGGGAGGCCCCGTCCAAATGAGCAGTACTTC.

The rearrangement links TRBV6-5 to TRBJ2-7; 9 bases line up with TRBD2. The CDR3 is 14 amino acids. Per the germline V gene, CDR1 is MNHEY and CDR2 is SVGAGI. J was trimmed by 5 bases and V by 7 bases; bases with no gene match: 9. The CDR3 reads CASNPEREVNEQYF. The CDR3 nucleotides are TGTGCCAGCAATCCCGAGCGGGAGGTCAACGAGCAGTACTTC.

The chain has TRBV7-2 and TRBJ1-6, with 8 bases aligning to TRBD1. V lost 4 bases and J lost 6; bases outside the gene matches: 2. The CDR3 loop spans 14 amino acids. Germline CDR1 SGHTA, CDR2 FQGNSA. For the CDR3, the DNA is TGTGCCAGCAGCTCAGGACAGGGTAATTCACCCCTCCACTTT. It translates to CASSSGQGNSPLHF.

The V and J genes are TRBV15 and TRBJ2-1; TRBD1 is a possible D gene (6 bases). Trimming pared 1 base from V and 4 bases from J, leaving 11 bases between. This CDR3 is built from 15 residues. Germline CDR1 reads LNHNV; CDR2 reads YYDKDF (reference sequence). The CDR3 nucleotides read TGTGCCACCAGCAGAGGGATAGGACAGTACAATGAGCAGTTCTTC. It yields the protein CATSRGIGQYNEQFF.

This clone was seen just once. This chain links TRBV27 with TRBJ2-5, with D perhaps assigned TRBD1 or TRBD2 (5 bases each). With 5 bases removed from V and 4 bases from J, the gap between germline ends came to 11 bases. The CDR3 is 13 amino acids. Looked up from germline, CDR1 is MNHEY and CDR2 is SMNVEV (reference sequence). CDR3 DNA: TGTGCCAGCAGTGATCGGGGCACAGAGACCCAGTACTTC. Residues: CASSDRGTETQYF.

The genes are TRBV7-3 and TRBJ2-1, with TRBD2 matching over 12 bases. The CDR3 covers 15 residues. Germline CDR1 is SGHTA and CDR2 is FQGTGA. V shed 1 base and J 7 bases; nucleotides not matched to a gene: 2. The chain's CDR3 is CASSLKTSGRNEQFF. CDR3 coding DNA: TGTGCCAGCAGCTTAAAGACTAGCGGGAGAAATGAGCAGTTCTTC. Drawing the rest from reference TRBV7-3 and TRBJ2-1, the complete variable domain is GAGVSQTPSNKVTEKGKYVELRCDPISGHTALYWYRQSLGQGPEFLIYFQGTGAADDSGLPNDRFFAVRPEGSVSTLKIQRTERGDSAVYLCASSLKTSGRNEQFFGPGTRLTVL.

The chain couples TRBV7-2 to TRBJ2-7, with D perhaps matching TRBD2 (6 bases). This CDR3 has 15 amino acids. Germline CDR1 reads SGHTA; CDR2 reads FQGNSA. The V end lost 0 bases, the J end lost 4 bases, and 13 bases lay between the germline ends. Here the CDR3 DNA reads TGTGCCAGCAGCTTAGCGGGATGGAGGGCATACGAGCAGTACTTC. It specifies CASSLAGWRAYEQYF.

The gene calls are TRBV5-4 and TRBJ2-2; no clear D. CDR1 and CDR2 from the germline V gene are SGHNT and YYREEE (reference sequence). Trimming took 0 bases from V and 7 from J, leaving 7 bases between them. The CDR3 sequence is 13 residues long. The CDR3 region is CASSLGAVGELFF. The CDR3 DNA follows: TGTGCCAGCAGCTTGGGGGCGGTCGGGGAGCTGTTTTTT.

CDR3 DNA: TGCGCCAGCAAACAGGGCTCCTACAATGAGCAGTTCTTC. Translation gives CASKQGSYNEQFF. V is TRBV5-1 and J is TRBJ2-1; possible D gene TRBD1, 6 bases. Deletions cut 6 bases from V and 0 bases from J, with 7 bases between. The CDR3 has 13 residues. Germline V lookup: CDR1 SGHRS, CDR2 YFSETQ. The complete variable domain, with remaining parts taken from reference TRBV5-1 and TRBJ2-1, reads KAGVTQTPRYLIKTRGQQVTLSCSPISGHRSVSWYQQTPGQGLQFLFEYFSETQRNKGNFPGRFSGRQFSNSRSEMNVSTLELGDSALYLCASKQGSYNEQFFGPGTRLTVL.

The rearrangement joins TRBV4-1 to TRBJ2-7, with 8 bases lining up with TRBD1. V dropped 0 bases and J dropped 4; count of bases not matched to a gene: 2. This CDR3 region has 14 residues. From germline, CDR1 is MGHRA and CDR2 YSYEKL. This chain's CDR3 is CASSQEWTGYEQYF. As DNA, the CDR3 is TGCGCCAGCAGCCAAGAATGGACAGGGTACGAGCAGTACTTC.

This chain connects TRBV14 to TRBJ2-3, with D possibly being TRBD2 (6 bases). The CDR3 totals 14 residues. Trimming pared 0 bases from V and 3 bases from J, leaving 7 bases between. Germline loops: CDR1 SGHDN, CDR2 FVKESK. CDR3 region: CASSQDAGTDTQYF. The CDR3 nucleotides are TGTGCCAGCAGCCAAGATGCGGGGACAGATACGCAGTATTTT.

The V and J genes are TRBV7-9 and TRBJ2-2; 9 bases map to TRBD2. Germline assignment: CDR1 SEHNR and CDR2 FQNEAQ (reference sequence). The J segment lost 7 bases and the V segment lost 5 bases, leaving 8 bases of the junction unmatched. The CDR3 loop spans 15 amino acids. In DNA form, the CDR3 reads TGTGCCAGCAGCCTAATAGCGGGAGCGGTCGGGGAGCTGTTTTTT. It yields the protein CASSLIAGAVGELFF.

The rearrangement links TRBV7-3 to TRBJ2-2, with TRBD2 matching 15 bases. Germline V gene sequence: CDR1 SGHTA, CDR2 FQGTGA. This CDR3 is 17 amino acids long. V was pared by 5 bases and J by 5 bases, with 6 bases of the junction left unmatched. The CDR3 DNA reads as TGTGCCAGCAGCACAGGACTAGCGGGAGGGCCAACCGGGGAGCTGTTTTTT. Amino acids: CASSTGLAGGPTGELFF.

The rearrangement links TRBV5-1 to TRBJ1-4, with D tentatively TRBD1 (6 bases). Germline V CDR1 and CDR2: SGHRS, YFSETQ. V lost 5 bases and J 6 bases, leaving 11 bases between the germline ends. CDR3 length equals 13 residues. The CDR3: CASSRPGDEKLFF. The CDR3 DNA reads as TGCGCCAGCAGTCGGCCAGGGGATGAAAAACTGTTTTTT.